This TCR beta chain derives from a study of identical twins. One entry per CDR3 protein results from TCRdb running MiXCR on the 5' RACE reads. The data contain some 230,000 distinct CDR3 sequences, under 8.5% of them seen just once; the ten biggest clones take up roughly 15%. The table lists this clonotype with a few counts. With V trimmed by 7 bases and J by 5 bases, 4 bases remained unmatched. CDR3 length: 12 amino acids. The germline V gene encodes CDR1 SGHRS and CDR2 YFSETQ. The data also belong to a second study, concerning T cells expressing NK-cell markers. That paper adds: HCMV serostatus: seven of eight sequenced donors positive, one negative.

The chain carries TRBV5-1 and TRBJ2-7, with 9 bases identical to TRBD1. The sequence was collected from a woman aged 18-35 years in good health. Material for sequencing was CD8+ T cells sorted from blood. CDR3 loop: CASVGTGHEQYF. Written as DNA, the CDR3 is TGCGCCAGCGTCGGGACAGGGCACGAGCAGTACTTC.